A single sample gave rise to the 6 T cell receptor beta chains below, sequenced in a study of cytomegalovirus exposure and HLA in healthy donors. The PCR contained 60 Vbeta and 13 Jbeta primers. Generated by immunoSEQ multiplex PCR, the TCRdb table keeps only in-frame clones and is missing some. Found here are about 70,000 clones, just over 85% of them singletons; the top ten hold just under 2%. Sequenced: PBMCs. The receptors stem from a woman aged 30 to 39 in good health and CMV-seronegative.

The V call is TRBV27, the J call TRBJ1-2, with D possibly being TRBD1 (5 bases). V was trimmed by 7 bases and J by 5 bases, leaving 20 bases between them. Germline CDR1 is MNHEY and CDR2 is SMNVEV (reference sequence). The CDR3 length is 15 residues. CDR3 amino acids: CASKATGPLVYGYTF. CDR3 bases: TGTGCCAGCAAAGCCACAGGCCCTCTAGTATATGGCTACACCTTC.

The CDR3 DNA sequence: TGTGCCAGCAGCCCAGGGACAGAGCTACGAGGTGGCTACACCTTC. Protein sequence: CASSPGTELRGGYTF. The chain joins TRBV9 to TRBJ1-2, with TRBD1 matching over 7 bases. The CDR3 length is 15 residues. The V gene's germline CDR1 is SGDLS and CDR2 YYNGEE. The junction had 13 bases not matched to a gene; V was cut back by 4 bases and J by 7 bases.

This clone was counted a single time. The J gene is TRBJ1-1, the V gene TRBV14; weak D call: TRBD1 (5 bases). CDR1 is SGHDN and CDR2 is FVKESK in the germline V gene. There are 14 residues in the CDR3. V was pared by 4 bases and J by 6 bases, with 15 bases between. The CDR3 DNA follows: TGTGCCAGCAGCCCCCTGGGGGGGGAGGCTGAAGCTTTCTTT. Amino acid sequence: CASSPLGGEAEAFF.

The V gene is TRBV18, the J gene TRBJ2-6; TRBD1 agrees at 8 bases. V was pared by 6 bases and J by 0 bases, with 4 bases of the junction left unmatched. The CDR3 extends over 16 amino acids. CDR1 KGHSH and CDR2 LQKENI come from the germline V gene. The CDR3 bases are TGTGCCAGCTCGCCTACAGGGGGCTCTGGGGCCAACGTCCTGACTTTC. Protein: CASSPTGGSGANVLTF. The full variable domain, in which reference TRBV18 and TRBJ2-6 provide the parts outside the CDR3, is NAGVMQNPRHLVRRRGQEARLRCSPMKGHSHVYWYRQLPEEGLKFMVYLQKENIIDESGMPKERFSAEFPKEGPSILRIQQVVRGDSAAYFCASSPTGGSGANVLTFGAGSRLTVL.

This chain joins TRBV28 and TRBJ1-2, with D tentatively TRBD1 (6 bases). Germline CDR1 is MDHEN and CDR2 is SYDVKM. The CDR3 contains 12 residues. The V gene lost 11 bases and the J gene lost 2 bases, with 12 bases spanning the gap. The CDR3 sequence is CAGGQLNYGYTF. The CDR3 DNA reads TGTGCCGGTGGACAGCTAAACTATGGCTACACCTTC.

The rearrangement uses TRBV7-2 and TRBJ1-5, with TRBD1 matching over 7 bases. The CDR3 contains 15 residues. Per germline, CDR1 SGHTA and CDR2 FQGNSA. V lost 5 bases and J lost 0; bases outside the gene matches: 4. CDR3 sequence reads: CASSADRNSNQPQHF. In DNA form, the CDR3 reads TGTGCCAGCAGCGCGGACAGGAATAGCAATCAGCCCCAGCATTTT.